The sequence of this T cell receptor (beta chain) was determined in a study of T cells in Graves' hyperthyroidism and ophthalmopathy. For this clonotype: Its antigen is currently unknown.

Findings and limits, study-wide: Peripheral blood also featured most of the thyroid clonotypes expanded above 0.001. Onset of ophthalmopathy came a median about 6.5 months after the model predicted it.

There were TCR beta CDR3 regions amplified from RNA transcripts. The primer set for the first-round RT-PCR of the TCR CDR3 was HTBI. TCRdb reprocessed the multiplex PCR reads with MiXCR, giving one entry per CDR3 protein. The sample lists about 540,000 distinct CDR3 sequences; roughly 50% were seen once. Those patients with uncontrolled infection, other autoimmune disease, pregnancy or lactation were excluded. The diagnoses drew upon clinical symptoms, serum thyroxine and TRAb, thyroid ultrasound and orbital computed tomography. The V and J ends lost 6 bases and 2 bases, in that order; junction bases with no gene match: 8. The CDR3 runs to 16 residues. Germline CDR1 SGHTA, CDR2 FQGNSA.

The source material was peripheral blood or thyroid tissue (not recorded which). This chain joins TRBV7-2 and TRBJ2-3, with TRBD2 matching over 10 bases. The TCR was taken from a woman younger than 30 with Graves' hyperthyroidism. CDR3 bases: TGTGCCAGCAGAGCTGCTAGCGGGGGCCTCACAGATACGCAGTATTTT. Amino acids: CASRAASGGLTDTQYF. The full variable domain, in which reference TRBV7-2 and TRBJ2-3 provide the parts outside the CDR3, is GAGVSQSPSNKVTEKGKDVELRCDPISGHTALYWYRQSLGQGLEFLIYFQGNSAPDKSGLPSDRFSAERTGGSVSTLTIQRTQQEDSAVYLCASRAASGGLTDTQYFGPGTRLTVL.